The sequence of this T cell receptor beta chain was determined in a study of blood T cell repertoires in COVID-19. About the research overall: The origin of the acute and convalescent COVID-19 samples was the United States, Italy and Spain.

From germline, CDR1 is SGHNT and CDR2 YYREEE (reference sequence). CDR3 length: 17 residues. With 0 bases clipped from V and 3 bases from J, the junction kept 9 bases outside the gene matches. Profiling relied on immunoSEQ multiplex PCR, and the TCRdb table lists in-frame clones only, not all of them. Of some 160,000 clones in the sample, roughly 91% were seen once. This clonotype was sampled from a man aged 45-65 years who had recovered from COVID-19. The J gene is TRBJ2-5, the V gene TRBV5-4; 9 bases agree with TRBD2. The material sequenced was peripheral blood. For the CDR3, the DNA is TGTGCCAGCAGCTTGGGCCTAGCGGGAAGTAGCAAAGAGACCCAGTACTTC. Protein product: CASSLGLAGSSKETQYF.